The sequence of this TCR beta chain was determined in a study of monozygotic twins with inflammatory bowel disease. From germline, CDR1 is SGHTA and CDR2 FQGNSA. The length of the CDR3 is 15 residues. Of note for this clonotype: Its antigen is as yet unknown.

Study-level findings and limits: Differing T cell subtypes remained indistinguishable. Clonotypes shared with others were fewer in IBD patients than in healthy twins, especially with disease activity.

TCRdb derives one entry per CDR3 protein from the 5' RACE reads, leaving out DNA. Its clone listing holds some 200,000 distinct CDR3 sequences. The V call is TRBV7-2, the J call TRBJ1-2. The receptor comes from a human donor with ulcerative colitis or Crohn's disease, or a healthy co-twin of an affected twin (not recorded which). Sequencing was performed on blood. The CDR3 region is CASSLGQGTNYGYTF.